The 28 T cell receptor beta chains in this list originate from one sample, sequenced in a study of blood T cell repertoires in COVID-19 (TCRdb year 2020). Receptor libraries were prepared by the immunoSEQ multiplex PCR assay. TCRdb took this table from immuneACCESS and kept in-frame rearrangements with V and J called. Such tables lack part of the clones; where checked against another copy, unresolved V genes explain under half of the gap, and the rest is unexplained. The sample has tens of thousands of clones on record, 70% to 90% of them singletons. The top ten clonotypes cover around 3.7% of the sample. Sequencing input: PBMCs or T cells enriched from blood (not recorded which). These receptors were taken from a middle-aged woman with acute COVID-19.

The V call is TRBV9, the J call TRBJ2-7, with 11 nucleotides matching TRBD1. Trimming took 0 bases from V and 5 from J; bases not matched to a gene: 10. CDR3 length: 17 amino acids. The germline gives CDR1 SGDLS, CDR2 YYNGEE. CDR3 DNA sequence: TGTGCCAGCAGCGTAGGGTCGGGCCGGACAGGGGGCCACGAGCAGTACTTC. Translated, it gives CASSVGSGRTGGHEQYF.

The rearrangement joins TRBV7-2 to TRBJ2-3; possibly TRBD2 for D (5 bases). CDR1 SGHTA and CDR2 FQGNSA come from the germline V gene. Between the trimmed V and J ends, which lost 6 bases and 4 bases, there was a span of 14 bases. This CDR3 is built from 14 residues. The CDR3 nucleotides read TGTGCCAGCAGGACGGGGTTCAGCGCAGATACGCAGTATTTT. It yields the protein CASRTGFSADTQYF.

The CDR3 is CASLDEGAGTEAFF. The CDR3 DNA sequence: TGTGCCAGCCTGGATGAGGGCGCGGGCACTGAAGCTTTCTTT. V and J are TRBV19 and TRBJ1-1; D is uncertain. Germline V lookup: CDR1 LNHDA, CDR2 SQIVND (reference sequence). CDR3 size: 14 residues. The V and J ends lost 9 bases and 4 bases respectively, with 18 bases between them.

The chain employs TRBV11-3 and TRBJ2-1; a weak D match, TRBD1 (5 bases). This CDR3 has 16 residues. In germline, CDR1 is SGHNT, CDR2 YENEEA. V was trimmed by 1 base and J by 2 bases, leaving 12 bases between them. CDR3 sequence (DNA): TGTGCCAGCAGCTTAGGAAGGGGCGCGACCTACAATGAGCAGTTCTTC. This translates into CASSLGRGATYNEQFF.

The CDR3 loop is CASSPGGGLNTEAFF. CDR3 DNA sequence: TGTGCCAGCAGCCCCGGGGGGGGGTTGAACACTGAAGCTTTCTTT. The V call is TRBV9, the J call TRBJ1-1; D possibly corresponds to TRBD1 (5 bases). The CDR3 runs to 15 residues. The V and J ends lost 4 bases and 0 bases respectively, with 13 bases between them. CDR1 and CDR2 (germline): SGDLS, YYNGEE.

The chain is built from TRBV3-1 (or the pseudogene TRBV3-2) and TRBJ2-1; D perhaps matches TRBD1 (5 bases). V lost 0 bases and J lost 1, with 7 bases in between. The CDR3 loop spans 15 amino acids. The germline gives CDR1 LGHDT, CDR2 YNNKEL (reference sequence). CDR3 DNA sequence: TGTGCCAGCAGCCAAGACAGGGCGTCCTACAATGAGCAGTTCTTC. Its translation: CASSQDRASYNEQFF.

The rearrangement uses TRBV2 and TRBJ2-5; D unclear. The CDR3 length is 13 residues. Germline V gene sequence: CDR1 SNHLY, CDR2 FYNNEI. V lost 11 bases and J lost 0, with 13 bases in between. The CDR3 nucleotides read TGTGCCGGTCACACGAATAACCAAGAGACCCAGTACTTC. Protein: CAGHTNNQETQYF. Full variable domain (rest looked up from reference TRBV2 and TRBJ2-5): EPEVTQTPSHQVTQMGQEVILRCVPISNHLYFYWYRQILGQKVEFLVSFYNNEISEKSEIFDDQFSVERPDGSNFTLKIRSTKLEDSAMYFCAGHTNNQETQYFGPGTRLLVL.

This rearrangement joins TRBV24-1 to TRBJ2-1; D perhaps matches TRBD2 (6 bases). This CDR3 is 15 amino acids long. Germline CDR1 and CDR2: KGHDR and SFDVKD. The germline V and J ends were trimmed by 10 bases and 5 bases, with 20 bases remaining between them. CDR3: CATSLGGKHHNEQFF. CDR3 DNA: TGTGCCACTTCGCTCGGAGGGAAACACCACAATGAGCAGTTCTTC.

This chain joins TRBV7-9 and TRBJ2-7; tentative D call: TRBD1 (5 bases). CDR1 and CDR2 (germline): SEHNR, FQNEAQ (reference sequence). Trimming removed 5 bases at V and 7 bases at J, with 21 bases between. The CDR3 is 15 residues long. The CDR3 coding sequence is TGTGCCAGCAGCCTAGACAGTTCCTGGCTACGAGAGCAGTACTTC. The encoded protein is CASSLDSSWLREQYF.

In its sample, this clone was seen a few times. This CDR3 is CASSGSPGQGPSISGNTIYF. In nucleotides, the CDR3 is TGTGCCAGCAGTGGGTCACCGGGACAGGGGCCTTCTATCTCTGGAAACACCATATATTTT. The J gene is TRBJ1-3, the V gene TRBV6-1; 10 nucleotides align to TRBD1. Looked up from germline, CDR1 is MNHNS and CDR2 is SASEGT. The V and J ends lost 4 bases and 0 bases, in that order; junction bases with no gene match: 15. CDR3 length equals 20 residues.

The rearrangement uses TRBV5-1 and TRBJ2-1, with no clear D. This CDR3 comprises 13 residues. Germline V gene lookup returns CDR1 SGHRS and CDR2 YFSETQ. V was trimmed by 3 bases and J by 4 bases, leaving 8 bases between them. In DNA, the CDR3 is TGCGCCAGCAGCTCTGCGGTTTACAATGAGCAGTTCTTC. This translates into CASSSAVYNEQFF.

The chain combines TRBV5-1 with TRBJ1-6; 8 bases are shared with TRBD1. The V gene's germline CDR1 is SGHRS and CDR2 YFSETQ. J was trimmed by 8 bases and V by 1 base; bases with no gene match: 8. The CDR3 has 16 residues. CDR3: CASSLREDRVHSPLHF. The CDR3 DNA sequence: TGCGCCAGCAGCTTGCGGGAGGACAGGGTGCATTCACCCCTCCACTTT.

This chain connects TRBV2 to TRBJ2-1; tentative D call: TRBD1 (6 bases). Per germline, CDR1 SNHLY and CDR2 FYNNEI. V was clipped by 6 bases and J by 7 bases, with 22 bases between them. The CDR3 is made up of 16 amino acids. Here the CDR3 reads CASSPRGTLTRNEQFF. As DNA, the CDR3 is TGTGCCAGCAGCCCCAGGGGCACCTTGACCAGGAATGAGCAGTTCTTC.

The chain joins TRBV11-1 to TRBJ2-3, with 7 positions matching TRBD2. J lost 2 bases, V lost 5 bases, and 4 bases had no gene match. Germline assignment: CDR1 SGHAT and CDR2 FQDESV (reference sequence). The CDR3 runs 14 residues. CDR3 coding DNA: TGTGCCAGCAGCCATGGACTAGACACAGATACGCAGTATTTT. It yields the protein CASSHGLDTDTQYF.

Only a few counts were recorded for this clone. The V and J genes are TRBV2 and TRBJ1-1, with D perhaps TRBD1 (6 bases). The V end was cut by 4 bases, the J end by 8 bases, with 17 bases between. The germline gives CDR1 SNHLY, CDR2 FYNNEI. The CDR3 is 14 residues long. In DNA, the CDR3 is TGTGCCAGCAGTGGGGTCGGGGGGCGTGGAGAAGCTTTCTTT. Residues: CASSGVGGRGEAFF.

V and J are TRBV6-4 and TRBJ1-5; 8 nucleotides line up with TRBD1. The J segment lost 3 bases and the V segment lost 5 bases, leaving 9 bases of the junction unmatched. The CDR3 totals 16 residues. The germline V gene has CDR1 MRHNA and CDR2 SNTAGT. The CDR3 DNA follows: TGTGCCAGCAGTCACGGGGGACAGGTCATCAATCAGCCCCAGCATTTT. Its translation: CASSHGGQVINQPQHF.

CDR3 DNA: TGTGCCAGTAGTTCCCGGGACAGCCCTTTATACGAGCAGTACGTC. This gives the protein CASSSRDSPLYEQYV. This rearrangement joins TRBV19 to TRBJ2-7, with TRBD1 matching over 7 bases. This CDR3 contains 15 residues. Trimming removed 5 bases from V and 4 bases from J; junction bases left unmatched: 11. The germline CDR1 and CDR2 sequences are LNHDA and SQIVND (reference sequence).

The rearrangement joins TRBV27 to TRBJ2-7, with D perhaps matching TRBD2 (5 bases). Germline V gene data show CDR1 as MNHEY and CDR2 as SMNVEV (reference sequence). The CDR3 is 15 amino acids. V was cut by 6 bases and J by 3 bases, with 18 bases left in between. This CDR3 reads CASSPSGVRLYEQYF. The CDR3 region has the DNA TGTGCCAGCAGCCCATCCGGGGTAAGGCTCTACGAGCAGTACTTC.

Here the CDR3 reads CASSLLRPGDNEQFF. Written as DNA, the CDR3 is TGTGCCAGCAGTTTACTCAGGCCAGGGGACAATGAGCAGTTCTTC. J is TRBJ2-1 and V is TRBV28; D may be TRBD1 (6 bases). The CDR3 totals 15 residues. CDR1 and CDR2 from the germline V gene are MDHEN and SYDVKM. V was trimmed by 2 bases and J by 5 bases, leaving 13 bases between them.

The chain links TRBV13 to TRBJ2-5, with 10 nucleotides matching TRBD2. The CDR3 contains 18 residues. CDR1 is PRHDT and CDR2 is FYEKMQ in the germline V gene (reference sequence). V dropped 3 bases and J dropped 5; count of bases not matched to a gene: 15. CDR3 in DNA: TGTGCCAGCAGCTTGCCCTCCGATGGGAGCGGGAGGGGCGAGACCCAGTACTTC. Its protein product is CASSLPSDGSGRGETQYF.

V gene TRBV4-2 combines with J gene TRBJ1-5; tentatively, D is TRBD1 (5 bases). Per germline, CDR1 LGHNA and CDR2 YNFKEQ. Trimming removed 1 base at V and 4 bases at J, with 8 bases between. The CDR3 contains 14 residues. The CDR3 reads CASSQGTINQPQHF. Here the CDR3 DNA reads TGTGCCAGCAGCCAAGGGACAATAAATCAGCCCCAGCATTTT.

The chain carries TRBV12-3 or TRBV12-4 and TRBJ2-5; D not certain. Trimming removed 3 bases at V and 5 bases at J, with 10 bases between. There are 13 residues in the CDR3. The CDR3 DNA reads TGTGCCAGCAGTTTCCTTTTCGGGGAGACCCAGTACTTC. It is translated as CASSFLFGETQYF.

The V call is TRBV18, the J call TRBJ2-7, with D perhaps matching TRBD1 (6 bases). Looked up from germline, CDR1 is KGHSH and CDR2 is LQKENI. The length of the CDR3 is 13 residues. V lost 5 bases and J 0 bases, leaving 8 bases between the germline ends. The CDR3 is CASSGGLSYEQYV. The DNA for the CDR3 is TGTGCCAGCTCAGGGGGCCTCTCCTACGAGCAGTACGTC.

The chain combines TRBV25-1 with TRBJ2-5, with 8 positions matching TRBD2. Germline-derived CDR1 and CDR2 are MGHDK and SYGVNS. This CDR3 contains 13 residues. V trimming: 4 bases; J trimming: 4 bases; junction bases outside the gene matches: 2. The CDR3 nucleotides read TGTGCCAGCAGTGCGGGGGGGGGAGAGACCCAGTACTTC. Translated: CASSAGGGETQYF.

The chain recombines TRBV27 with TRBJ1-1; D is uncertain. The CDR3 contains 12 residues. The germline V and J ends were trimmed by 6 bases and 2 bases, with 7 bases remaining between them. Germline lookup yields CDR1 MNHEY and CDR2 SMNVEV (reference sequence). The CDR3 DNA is TGTGCCAGCAGCGCCCTAAACACTGAAGCTTTCTTT. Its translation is CASSALNTEAFF.

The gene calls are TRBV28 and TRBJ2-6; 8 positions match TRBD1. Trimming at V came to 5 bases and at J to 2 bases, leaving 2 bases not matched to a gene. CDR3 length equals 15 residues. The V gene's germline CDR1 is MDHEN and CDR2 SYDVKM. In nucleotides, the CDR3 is TGTGCCAGCAGTCGGACAGGGACTGGGGCCAACGTCCTGACTTTC. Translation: CASSRTGTGANVLTF.

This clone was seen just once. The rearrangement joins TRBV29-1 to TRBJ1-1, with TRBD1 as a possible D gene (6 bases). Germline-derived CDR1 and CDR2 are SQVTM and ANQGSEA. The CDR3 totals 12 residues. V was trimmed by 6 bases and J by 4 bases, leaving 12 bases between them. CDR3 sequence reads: CSVHVGGTEAFF. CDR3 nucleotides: TGCAGCGTCCACGTAGGGGGCACTGAAGCTTTCTTT.

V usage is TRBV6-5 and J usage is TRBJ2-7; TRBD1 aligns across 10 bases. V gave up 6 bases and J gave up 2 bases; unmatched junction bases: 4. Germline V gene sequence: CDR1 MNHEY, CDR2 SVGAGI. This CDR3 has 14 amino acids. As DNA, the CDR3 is TGTGCCAGCAGACCCGGGACAGGGGCCTACGAGCAGTACGTC. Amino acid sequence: CASRPGTGAYEQYV.